A single sample gave rise to the 5 T cell receptor beta chains below, sequenced in a study of cytomegalovirus exposure and HLA in healthy donors. The PCR made use of 60 Vbeta and 13 Jbeta primers. Data came from immunoSEQ multiplex PCR; TCRdb stores just in-frame clones and leaves some out. This sample has around 140,000 clones, with around 73% found just once. The specimen was PBMCs. These receptors all stem from a female donor in good health and CMV-seronegative.

V gene TRBV5-1 combines with J gene TRBJ2-7; TRBD1 aligns across 7 bases. This CDR3 has 13 residues. V was pared by 4 bases and J by 4 bases, with 5 bases of the junction left unmatched. The V gene's germline CDR1 is SGHRS and CDR2 YFSETQ. CDR3 in amino acids: CASSPGTVYEQYF. The CDR3 region has the DNA TGCGCCAGCAGCCCGGGGACAGTGTACGAGCAGTACTTC.

The chain uses TRBV19 and TRBJ1-5; TRBD1 is a possible D gene (5 bases). The CDR3 spans 14 residues. Germline V gene data show CDR1 as LNHDA and CDR2 as SQIVND (reference sequence). V was clipped by 3 bases and J by 5 bases, with 11 bases between them. CDR3 coding DNA: TGTGCCAGTAGTATGGGGGGTTTTTATCAGCCCCAGCATTTT. Translated, it gives CASSMGGFYQPQHF.

This clone showed up just a few times. This sequence joins TRBV27 and TRBJ1-5, with D perhaps matching TRBD1 (5 bases). Germline V CDR1 and CDR2: MNHEY, SMNVEV (reference sequence). This CDR3 has 14 residues. Trimming removed 5 bases from V and 5 bases from J, with 13 bases in between. The CDR3 protein is CASSVRGRDQPQHF. CDR3 nucleotides: TGTGCCAGCAGTGTGCGGGGCCGGGATCAGCCCCAGCATTTT.

This clone occurred once. The genes are TRBV10-3 and TRBJ2-1; 10 nucleotides align to TRBD2. This CDR3 contains 13 residues. Looked up from germline, CDR1 is ENHRY and CDR2 is SYGVKD. Losses at the gene ends were 5 bases for V and 9 bases for J; bases not matched to a gene: 4. CDR3 nucleotide sequence: TGTGCCATCAGTCCGGGACTAGCGAGTGAGCAGTTCTTC. Amino acid sequence: CAISPGLASEQFF.

This chain uses TRBV29-1 with TRBJ2-3, with D possibly being TRBD2 (5 bases). Trimming stripped 6 bases from V and 2 bases from J, with 15 bases between. The CDR3 runs to 14 residues. CDR1 is SQVTM, CDR2 ANQGSEA, per germline. CDR3 DNA: TGCAGCGTCGGTGAGAGCGGAGCCACAGATACGCAGTATTTT. Protein: CSVGESGATDTQYF.